This T cell receptor (beta chain) derives from a study of T cells after yellow fever vaccination. In its sample, this clonotype was seen many times. Its antigen is not identified. Study-level points and caveats: FACS-sorted repertoires might harbor abundant contaminating clonotypes from the bulk population. Most clones from primary vaccination were detected again post-booster (about 96% CD4, roughly 90% CD8). Shared CD4/CD8 clonotypes were a small share, likely from convergent recombination.

Template switching by 5'RACE produced TCR cDNA, adding a universal primer site and UMIs. TCRdb used MiXCR to reprocess the 5' RACE reads, holding one entry per CDR3 protein. The repertoire consists of 110,000 to 150,000 distinct CDR3 sequences, with approximately 6.6% occurring once and the leading ten covering approximately 0.61%. The germline gives CDR1 MGHDK, CDR2 SYGVNS. CDR3 length: 14 amino acids. V was cut by 2 bases and J by 7 bases, with 14 bases left in between. Specimen: CD4+ T cells sorted from PBMCs, collected 10 days after the yellow fever booster vaccination. The chain uses TRBV25-1 and TRBJ1-1; tentative D call: TRBD1 (5 bases). This TCR derives from a young man who received the YFV17D yellow fever vaccine. The CDR3 sequence: CASSEPGKGDEAFF. For the CDR3, the DNA is TGTGCCAGCAGTGAACCAGGGAAGGGTGATGAAGCTTTCTTT.